The 19 T cell receptor beta chains listed next were all sequenced from one sample in a study of blood T cell repertoires in COVID-19. Sequencing was performed with immunoSEQ multiplex PCR; in TCRdb, only in-frame clones are kept and a portion is missing. The sample lists around 300,000 clones; over 75% were seen once. Sequencing was carried out using peripheral blood. These receptors originate from a human donor in a cohort sampled during active COVID-19.

The chain recombines TRBV11-1 with TRBJ2-7; 9 bases are a match to TRBD1. Germline V gene lookup returns CDR1 SGHAT and CDR2 FQDESV (reference sequence). The junction had 4 bases not matched to a gene; V was cut back by 5 bases and J by 2 bases. The CDR3 is made up of 14 amino acids. CDR3: CASSADRGPYEQYF. The CDR3 coding sequence is TGTGCCAGCAGCGCGGACAGGGGTCCCTACGAGCAGTACTTC.

The rearrangement joins TRBV19 to TRBJ2-3, with 8 bases lining up with TRBD2. This CDR3 is built from 19 residues. V gave up 7 bases and J gave up 0 bases; unmatched junction bases: 18. Germline assignment: CDR1 LNHDA and CDR2 SQIVND (reference sequence). The CDR3 region has the DNA TGTGCCAGTACCCCGGAAGCGGGAGTGAGGGGTACTAGCACAGATACGCAGTATTTT. Its translation: CASTPEAGVRGTSTDTQYF.

This chain connects TRBV6-6 to TRBJ1-5; tentatively, D is TRBD1 (6 bases). Germline V lookup: CDR1 MNHNY, CDR2 SVGAGI (reference sequence). Trimming cost V 2 bases and J 6 bases, with 11 bases left between them. The CDR3 is 14 amino acids. Written as DNA, the CDR3 is TGTGCCAGCAGTTACAGCAGGGGTCGTCAGCCCCAGCATTTT. It is translated as CASSYSRGRQPQHF.

This clone showed up just a few times. This chain links TRBV29-1 with TRBJ2-7, with D tentatively TRBD1 (6 bases). The length of the CDR3 is 12 residues. From germline, CDR1 is SQVTM and CDR2 ANQGSEA. The DNA for the CDR3 is TGCAGTTACCGACAGGCCAACGACGAGCAGTACTTC. It codes for CSYRQANDEQYF.

The rearrangement links TRBV19 to TRBJ2-2; no definite D call. Germline assignment: CDR1 LNHDA and CDR2 SQIVND (reference sequence). This CDR3 is 13 amino acids long. CDR3 in DNA: TGTGTCGTGAGAACCCCGAACACCGGGGAGCTGTTTTTT. Protein product: CVVRTPNTGELFF.

This sequence joins TRBV6-2 or TRBV6-3 and TRBJ2-2; TRBD2 aligns across 9 bases. Germline V gene data show CDR1 as MNHEY and CDR2 as SVGEGT. The CDR3 is 18 residues long. V lost 1 base, J lost 0 bases, and 6 bases stayed unmatched. The CDR3 loop reads CASSYLFLAGSNTGELFF. CDR3 DNA: TGTGCCAGCAGTTACTTGTTCCTAGCGGGGTCGAACACCGGGGAGCTGTTTTTT.

The chain uses TRBV28 and TRBJ2-5; 10 nucleotides match TRBD2. Germline V CDR1 and CDR2: MDHEN, SYDVKM. V shed 6 bases and J 4 bases; nucleotides not matched to a gene: 8. This CDR3 comprises 15 residues. DNA for the CDR3: TGTGCCAGCAGAAGTCCTAGCGGGAGTGGAGAGACCCAGTACTTC. It specifies CASRSPSGSGETQYF.

This clone has only a few counts. The V call is TRBV2, the J call TRBJ1-6; D possibly corresponds to TRBD1 (6 bases). The CDR3 is 12 residues long. Germline V lookup: CDR1 SNHLY, CDR2 FYNNEI. The ends were cut back, 7 bases at V and 8 bases at J, with 9 bases in the middle. In DNA, the CDR3 is TGTGCCAGCAACAGGGCAGATTCACCCCTCCACTTT. It codes for CASNRADSPLHF.

This rearrangement joins TRBV28 to TRBJ1-2, with 7 bases fitting TRBD1. Germline CDR1 and CDR2: MDHEN and SYDVKM. The ends lost 3 bases at V and 6 bases at J; junction bases unmatched: 10. This CDR3 has 15 amino acids. The CDR3 DNA sequence: TGTGCCAGCAGTTTTGTTGACAGGGAGATTAATGGCTACACCTTC. This codes for CASSFVDREINGYTF.

This rearrangement joins TRBV11-2 to TRBJ2-7; a possible D gene is TRBD1 (5 bases). This CDR3 is 14 amino acids long. Trimming removed 1 base from V and 0 bases from J, with 7 bases in between. The germline V gene has CDR1 SGHAT and CDR2 FQNNGV. The CDR3 region is CASSLADSSYEQYF. The DNA for the CDR3 is TGTGCCAGCAGCTTAGCCGACAGCTCCTACGAGCAGTACTTC. Looking up the rest from reference TRBV11-2 and TRBJ2-7 gives the full variable domain: EAGVAQSPRYKIIEKRQSVAFWCNPISGHATLYWYQQILGQGPKLLIQFQNNGVVDDSQLPKDRFSAERLKGVDSTLKIQPAKLEDSAVYLCASSLADSSYEQYFGPGTRLTVT.

This chain uses TRBV6-6 with TRBJ2-7; 12 nucleotides align to TRBD2. CDR1 is MNHNY and CDR2 is SVGAGI in the germline V gene (reference sequence). The CDR3 sequence is 16 residues long. The ends lost 3 bases at V and 2 bases at J; junction bases unmatched: 5. The chain's CDR3 is CASSYRTSGTTYEQYF. DNA of the CDR3: TGTGCCAGCAGTTATCGGACTAGCGGGACTACCTACGAGCAGTACTTC.

As concerns this clone: Other nucleotide sequences from this sample produce the same CDR3. The V call is TRBV5-1, the J call TRBJ2-1; D unclear. Germline CDR1 reads SGHRS; CDR2 reads YFSETQ. The CDR3 totals 15 residues. Trimming left V 0 bases short and J 0 bases short, with 7 bases between. The DNA for the CDR3 is TGCGCCAGCAGCTTGGGCGGTAGCTCCTACAATGAGCAGTTCTTC. This encodes CASSLGGSSYNEQFF.

This sequence joins TRBV5-1 and TRBJ2-5, with D tentatively TRBD1 (6 bases). Looked up from germline, CDR1 is SGHRS and CDR2 is YFSETQ. The CDR3 has 15 residues. The V gene lost 4 bases and the J gene lost 1 base, with 14 bases spanning the gap. The CDR3 is CASSIATGPQETQYF. Written as DNA, the CDR3 is TGCGCCAGCAGCATCGCGACAGGACCCCAAGAGACCCAGTACTTC.

The chain uses TRBV7-2 and TRBJ2-7; perhaps TRBD2 as D (6 bases). This CDR3 contains 14 residues. V was clipped by 5 bases and J by 6 bases, with 17 bases between them. Germline CDR1 SGHTA, CDR2 FQGNSA. The CDR3 loop is CASSLTRTRGEQYF. CDR3 bases: TGTGCCAGCAGCCTGACTAGAACGAGGGGCGAGCAGTACTTC.

The chain carries TRBV7-2 and TRBJ1-6; the D is unclear. Germline V gene sequence: CDR1 SGHTA, CDR2 FQGNSA. The ends were cut back, 7 bases at V and 0 bases at J, with 10 bases in the middle. The CDR3 loop spans 15 amino acids. The CDR3 sequence is CASTQQSSYNSPLHF. The CDR3, as DNA: TGTGCCAGCACCCAACAGAGCTCCTATAATTCACCCCTCCACTTT. The whole variable domain, remainder taken from reference TRBV7-2 and TRBJ1-6, is GAGVSQSPSNKVTEKGKDVELRCDPISGHTALYWYRQSLGQGLEFLIYFQGNSAPDKSGLPSDRFSAERTGGSVSTLTIQRTQQEDSAVYLCASTQQSSYNSPLHFGNGTRLTVT.

The V call is TRBV7-9, the J call TRBJ2-3, with 7 bases that match TRBD2. V was clipped by 3 bases and J by 1 base; unmatched bases: 4. In germline, CDR1 is SEHNR, CDR2 FQNEAQ (reference sequence). The CDR3 has 15 amino acids. In nucleotides, the CDR3 is TGTGCCAGCAGCTTCGGACTAGTAGGCACAGATACGCAGTATTTT. It encodes CASSFGLVGTDTQYF.

This clone was observed a single time. The rearrangement joins TRBV29-1 to TRBJ2-3; 10 nucleotides match TRBD2. This CDR3 has 15 residues. J was trimmed by 1 base and V by 2 bases; bases with no gene match: 3. CDR1 SQVTM and CDR2 ANQGSEA come from the germline V gene. CDR3 bases: TGCAGCGTTGAAAGAACTAGCGGGGGCACAGATACGCAGTATTTT. Protein sequence: CSVERTSGGTDTQYF.

The J gene is TRBJ2-3, the V gene TRBV24-1; 9 positions agree with TRBD2. The CDR3 length is 15 residues. After removal of 3 bases from V and 5 bases from J, the junction contained 5 bases not matched to a gene. Germline lookup yields CDR1 KGHDR and CDR2 SFDVKD. DNA for the CDR3: TGTGCCACCAGTGATCCTCGAGCGGGAGGAGATACGCAGTATTTT. Protein sequence: CATSDPRAGGDTQYF.

This clone was counted only a few times. The chain recombines TRBV2 with TRBJ1-1, with 10 bases lining up with TRBD1. The CDR3 has 15 residues. Trimming cost V 11 bases and J 1 base; bases outside gene matches: 10. In germline, CDR1 is SNHLY, CDR2 FYNNEI. DNA of the CDR3: TGTGCCGGTTACCGGGACAGGGGCCCGAACACTGAAGCTTTCTTT. Residues: CAGYRDRGPNTEAFF.